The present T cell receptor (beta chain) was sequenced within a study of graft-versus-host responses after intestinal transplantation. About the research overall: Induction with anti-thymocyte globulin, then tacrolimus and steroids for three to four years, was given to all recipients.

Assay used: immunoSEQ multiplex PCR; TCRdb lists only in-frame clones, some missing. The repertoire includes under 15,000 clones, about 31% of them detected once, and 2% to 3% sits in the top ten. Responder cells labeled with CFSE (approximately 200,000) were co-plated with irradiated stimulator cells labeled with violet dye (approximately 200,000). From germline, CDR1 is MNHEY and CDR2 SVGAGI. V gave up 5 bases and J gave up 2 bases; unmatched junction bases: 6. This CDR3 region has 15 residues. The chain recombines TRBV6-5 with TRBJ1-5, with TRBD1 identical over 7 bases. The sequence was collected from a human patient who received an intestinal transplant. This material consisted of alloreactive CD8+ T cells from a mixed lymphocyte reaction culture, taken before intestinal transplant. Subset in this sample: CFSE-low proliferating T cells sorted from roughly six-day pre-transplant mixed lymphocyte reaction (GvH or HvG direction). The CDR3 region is CASSARGGRNQPQHF. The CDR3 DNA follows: TGTGCCAGCAGTGCCAGGGGGGGCCGCAATCAGCCCCAGCATTTT.